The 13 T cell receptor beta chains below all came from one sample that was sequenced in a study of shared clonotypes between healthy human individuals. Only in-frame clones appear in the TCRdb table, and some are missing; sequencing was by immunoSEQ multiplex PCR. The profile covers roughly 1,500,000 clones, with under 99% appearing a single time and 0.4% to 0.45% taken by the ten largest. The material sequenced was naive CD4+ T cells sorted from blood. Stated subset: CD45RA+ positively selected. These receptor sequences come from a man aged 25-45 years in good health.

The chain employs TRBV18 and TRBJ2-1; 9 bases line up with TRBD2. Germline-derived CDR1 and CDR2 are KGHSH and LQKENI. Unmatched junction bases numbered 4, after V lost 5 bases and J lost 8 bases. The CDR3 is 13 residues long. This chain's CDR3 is CASSMGLADEQFF. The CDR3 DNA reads TGTGCCAGCTCAATGGGACTAGCAGATGAGCAGTTCTTC.

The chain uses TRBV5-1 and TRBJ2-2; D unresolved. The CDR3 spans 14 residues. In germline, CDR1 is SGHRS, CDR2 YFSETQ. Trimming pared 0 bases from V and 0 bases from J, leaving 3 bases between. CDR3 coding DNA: TGCGCCAGCAGCTTGGTCACGAACACCGGGGAGCTGTTTTTT. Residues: CASSLVTNTGELFF.

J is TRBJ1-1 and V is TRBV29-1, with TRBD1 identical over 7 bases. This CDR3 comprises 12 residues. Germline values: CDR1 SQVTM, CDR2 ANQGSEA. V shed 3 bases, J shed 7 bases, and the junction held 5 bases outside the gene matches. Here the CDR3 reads CSVDGTESEAFF. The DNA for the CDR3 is TGCAGCGTTGACGGGACAGAAAGTGAAGCTTTCTTT.

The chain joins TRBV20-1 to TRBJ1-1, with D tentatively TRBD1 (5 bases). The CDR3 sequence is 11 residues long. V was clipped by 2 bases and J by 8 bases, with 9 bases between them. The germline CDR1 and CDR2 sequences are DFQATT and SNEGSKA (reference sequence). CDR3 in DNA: TGCAGTGCTAGACGGTCAGGGGAAGCTTTCTTT. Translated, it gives CSARRSGEAFF.

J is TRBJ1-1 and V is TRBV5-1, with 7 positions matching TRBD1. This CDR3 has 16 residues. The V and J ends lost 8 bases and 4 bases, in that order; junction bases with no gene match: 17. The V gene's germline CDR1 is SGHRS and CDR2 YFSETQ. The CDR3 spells CASRQGRRLTGTEAFF. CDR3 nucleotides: TGCGCCAGTCGACAGGGTCGGAGGCTTACGGGCACTGAAGCTTTCTTT.

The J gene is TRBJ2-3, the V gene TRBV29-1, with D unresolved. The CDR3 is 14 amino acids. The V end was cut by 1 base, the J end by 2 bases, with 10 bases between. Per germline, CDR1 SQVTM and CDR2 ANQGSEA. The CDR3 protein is CSVEGAYYTDTQYF. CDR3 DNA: TGCAGCGTTGAAGGTGCCTACTACACAGATACGCAGTATTTT.

The CDR3 DNA reads TGTGCCAGCGGCGAGACAGGGGCCGGGGAGCTGTTTTTT. This encodes CASGETGAGELFF. The chain joins TRBV2 to TRBJ2-2; TRBD1 matches at 8 bases. Unmatched junction bases numbered 5, after V lost 8 bases and J lost 6 bases. The CDR3 is 13 residues long. The V gene's germline CDR1 is SNHLY and CDR2 FYNNEI.

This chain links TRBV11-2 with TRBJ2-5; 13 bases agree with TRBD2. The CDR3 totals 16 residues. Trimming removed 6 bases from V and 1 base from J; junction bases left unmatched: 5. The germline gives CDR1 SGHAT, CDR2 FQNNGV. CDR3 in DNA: TGTGCCAGCAGGAAACTAGCGGGAGGGGTCCAAGAGACCCAGTACTTC. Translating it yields CASRKLAGGVQETQYF.

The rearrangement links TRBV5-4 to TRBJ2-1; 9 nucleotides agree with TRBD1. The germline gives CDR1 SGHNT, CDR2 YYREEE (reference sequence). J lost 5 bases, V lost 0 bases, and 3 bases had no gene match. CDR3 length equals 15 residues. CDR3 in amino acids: CASSLGGQGDNEQFF. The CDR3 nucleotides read TGTGCCAGCAGCTTGGGGGGACAGGGCGACAATGAGCAGTTCTTC.

The CDR3 bases are TGTGCCATCAGTGAGTCTGGGGGCTCTGGGGCCAACGTCCTGACTTTC. It translates to CAISESGGSGANVLTF. This chain connects TRBV10-3 to TRBJ2-6, with D possibly called TRBD1 or TRBD2 (5 bases each). The CDR3 totals 16 residues. V lost 0 bases and J lost 0, with 6 bases in between. In germline, CDR1 is ENHRY, CDR2 SYGVKD.

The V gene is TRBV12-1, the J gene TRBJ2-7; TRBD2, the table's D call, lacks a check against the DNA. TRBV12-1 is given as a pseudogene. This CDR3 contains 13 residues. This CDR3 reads CASSQSGTYEQYF. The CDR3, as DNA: TGTGCCAGCAGCCAAAGCGGAACCTACGAGCAGTACTTC.

CDR3 DNA: TGCGCCAGCAGCTTGTTCGTTGGGAGCTCCTACGAGCAGTACTTC. Amino acids: CASSLFVGSSYEQYF. This rearrangement joins TRBV5-1 to TRBJ2-7, with D possibly being TRBD2 (5 bases). V was cut by 1 base and J by 0 bases, with 11 bases left in between. The germline V gene encodes CDR1 SGHRS and CDR2 YFSETQ. CDR3 length: 15 amino acids. Supplemented by reference TRBV5-1 and TRBJ2-7, the full variable domain reads KAGVTQTPRYLIKTRGQQVTLSCSPISGHRSVSWYQQTPGQGLQFLFEYFSETQRNKGNFPGRFSGRQFSNSRSEMNVSTLELGDSALYLCASSLFVGSSYEQYFGPGTRLTVT.

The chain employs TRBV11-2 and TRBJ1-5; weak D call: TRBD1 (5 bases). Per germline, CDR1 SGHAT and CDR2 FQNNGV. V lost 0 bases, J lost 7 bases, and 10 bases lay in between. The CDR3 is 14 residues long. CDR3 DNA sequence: TGTGCCAGCAGCTTAGACGTGGGGCAACAGCCCCAGCATTTT. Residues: CASSLDVGQQPQHF.